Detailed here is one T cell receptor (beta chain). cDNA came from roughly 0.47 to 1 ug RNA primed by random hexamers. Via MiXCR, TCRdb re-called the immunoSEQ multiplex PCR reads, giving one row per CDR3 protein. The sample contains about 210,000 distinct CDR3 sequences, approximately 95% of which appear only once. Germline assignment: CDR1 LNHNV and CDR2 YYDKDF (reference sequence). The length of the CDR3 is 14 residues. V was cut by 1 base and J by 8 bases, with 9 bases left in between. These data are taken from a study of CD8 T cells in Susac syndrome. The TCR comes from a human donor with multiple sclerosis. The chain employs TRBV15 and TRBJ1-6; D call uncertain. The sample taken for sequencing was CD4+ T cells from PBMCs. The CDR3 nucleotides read TGTGCCACCAGCAGAGGCGCGTTTGATTCACCCCTCCACTTT. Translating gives CATSRGAFDSPLHF.